One sample yielded the 18 T cell receptor beta chains listed below, sequenced in a study of T cells after yellow fever vaccination. TCRdb re-derived calls from the 5' RACE reads in MiXCR, one entry per CDR3 protein. The sample records around 340,000 distinct CDR3 sequences, under 15% being singletons. Here the sequenced sample was CD4+ T cells sorted from PBMCs, taken 15 days after the yellow fever booster vaccination. These receptors were taken from a man aged 18 to 29 who received the YFV17D yellow fever vaccine.

The V call is TRBV27, the J call TRBJ1-1; possibly TRBD1 for D (5 bases). This CDR3 is built from 15 residues. V was shortened by 3 bases and J by 4 bases, with 15 bases between the two germline ends. Looked up from germline, CDR1 is MNHEY and CDR2 is SMNVEV (reference sequence). CDR3 protein: CASSFTGLRGTEAFF. The CDR3 DNA follows: TGTGCCAGCAGTTTTACGGGGCTGCGAGGCACTGAAGCTTTCTTT.

V usage is TRBV23-1 and J usage is TRBJ2-7; D assignment may be TRBD1 or TRBD2 (5 bases each). TRBV23-1 is classed as an ORF, of uncertain function. The CDR3 consists of 13 residues. With 9 bases removed from V and 4 bases from J, the gap between germline ends came to 16 bases. The CDR3: CARGTRWIYEQYV. CDR3 nucleotides: TGCGCCAGGGGGACCCGGTGGATATACGAGCAGTACGTC.

This sequence joins TRBV5-1 and TRBJ2-3, with 8 bases that match TRBD1. The CDR3 is made up of 14 amino acids. CDR1 SGHRS and CDR2 YFSETQ come from the germline V gene. The V segment lost 3 bases and the J segment 5 bases; nucleotides outside the gene matches: 5. Here the CDR3 reads CASSSDRGGDTQYF. As DNA, the CDR3 is TGCGCCAGCAGCTCTGACAGGGGAGGAGATACGCAGTATTTT.

Within the sample, this clonotype is medium-sized. V gene TRBV3-1 combines with J gene TRBJ1-5; D not certain. This CDR3 is 16 amino acids long. V dropped 1 base and J dropped 8 bases, with 18 bases sitting between them. Germline assignment: CDR1 LGHDT and CDR2 YNNKEL (reference sequence). The CDR3 DNA sequence: TGTGCCAGCAGCCAAGGGCGCGGCCCGGCGCAGGAGCCCCAGCATTTT. As protein: CASSQGRGPAQEPQHF.

Many counts were recorded for this clonotype. The V and J genes are TRBV7-2 and TRBJ2-1; 8 nucleotides match TRBD2. Trimming removed 3 bases from V and 7 bases from J; junction bases left unmatched: 8. CDR1 and CDR2 from the germline V gene are SGHTA and FQGNSA. CDR3 length: 15 amino acids. The CDR3 is CASSFRRAGANEQFF. CDR3 bases: TGTGCCAGCAGCTTCAGACGAGCGGGGGCTAATGAGCAGTTCTTC.

The chain links TRBV5-1 to TRBJ1-3, with D unresolved. This CDR3 is built from 13 residues. Trimming shortened V by 7 bases and J by 2 bases, and 10 bases separated the two germline ends. Germline CDR1 SGHRS, CDR2 YFSETQ. The CDR3 nucleotides are TGCGCCAGCTCGGAGGCAACTGGAAACACCATATATTTT. Amino acid sequence: CASSEATGNTIYF.

This clonotype was recorded a few times. The CDR3 loop is CASSPLGYTGLNTEAFF. The CDR3 DNA follows: TGTGCCAGCAGTCCTCTCGGCTATACAGGGTTGAACACTGAAGCTTTCTTT. V gene TRBV5-6 combines with J gene TRBJ1-1; D possibly corresponds to TRBD1 (6 bases). Trimming removed 5 bases at V and 0 bases at J, with 20 bases between. Germline-derived CDR1 and CDR2 are SGHDT and YYEEEE. This CDR3 has 17 amino acids.

The chain employs TRBV7-9 and TRBJ2-7; the D is unclear. Trimming stripped 8 bases from V and 6 bases from J, with 11 bases between. The CDR3 totals 11 residues. CDR1 and CDR2 from the germline V gene are SEHNR and FQNEAQ (reference sequence). CDR3 in amino acids: CASHLEGEQYF. In DNA, the CDR3 is TGTGCCAGCCACCTGGAAGGCGAGCAGTACTTC.

Written as DNA, the CDR3 is TGTGCCAGCAGCCCGGCGAGCGGAGAGACCCAGTACTTC. This sequence encodes CASSPASGETQYF. The chain carries TRBV5-4 and TRBJ2-5, with a weak D call TRBD2 (5 bases). CDR3 length: 13 residues. V lost 4 bases, J lost 4 bases, and 11 bases lay in between. Looked up from germline, CDR1 is SGHNT and CDR2 is YYREEE (reference sequence).

This clonotype was observed many times. The V call is TRBV5-1, the J call TRBJ2-7, with no clear D. The CDR3 spans 14 residues. The germline gives CDR1 SGHRS, CDR2 YFSETQ. V lost 0 bases and J 3 bases, leaving 10 bases between the germline ends. The CDR3 region is CASSLDGTYYEQYV. DNA for the CDR3: TGCGCCAGCAGCTTGGATGGCACCTACTACGAGCAGTACGTC.

This clonotype was observed a handful of times. This sequence joins TRBV10-3 and TRBJ1-6; D may be TRBD1 (6 bases). The CDR3 is 16 amino acids. The ends were cut back, 4 bases at V and 10 bases at J, with 20 bases in the middle. CDR1 and CDR2 (germline): ENHRY, SYGVKD. The CDR3 protein is CAISATGGREISPLHF. The CDR3 region has the DNA TGTGCCATCAGTGCTACCGGGGGCAGGGAAATCTCACCCCTCCACTTT.

In its sample, this clonotype was seen many times. The J gene is TRBJ2-3, the V gene TRBV2, with unresolved D. V lost 1 base to trimming and J lost 1 base, with 3 bases between them. CDR1 is SNHLY and CDR2 is FYNNEI in the germline V gene. The CDR3 consists of 13 residues. The CDR3 coding sequence is TGTGCCAGCAGTGAAGAGGGCACAGATACGCAGTATTTT. As protein: CASSEEGTDTQYF.

This clonotype occurred a few times. V usage is TRBV20-1 and J usage is TRBJ1-6; D gene unclear. Germline V gives CDR1 DFQATT, CDR2 SNEGSKA (reference sequence). This CDR3 region has 13 residues. V shed 3 bases and J shed 7 bases, with 10 bases lying between them. The CDR3 nucleotides read TGCAGTGCTAGCGAAGGGAGGAATTCACCCCTCCACTTT. The encoded protein is CSASEGRNSPLHF.

This clonotype was detected a few times. This chain joins TRBV6-4 and TRBJ2-3, with D unresolved. The germline V gene encodes CDR1 MRHNA and CDR2 SNTAGT. The CDR3 has 14 amino acids. With 9 bases removed from V and 0 bases from J, the gap between germline ends came to 13 bases. DNA of the CDR3: TGTGCCAGGAATGCCGGAAACAGCACAGATACGCAGTATTTT. This translates into CARNAGNSTDTQYF.

This clonotype has just a few counts. This chain links TRBV2 with TRBJ1-5; the match to TRBD1 covers 9 bases. In germline, CDR1 is SNHLY, CDR2 FYNNEI. This CDR3 comprises 14 residues. Losses at the gene ends were 4 bases for V and 4 bases for J; bases not matched to a gene: 2. CDR3 amino acids: CASSGDRANQPQHF. The CDR3 DNA reads as TGTGCCAGCAGTGGGGACAGGGCTAATCAGCCCCAGCATTTT.

This rearrangement joins TRBV28 to TRBJ2-5; D remains ambiguous. There are 13 residues in the CDR3. Germline loops: CDR1 MDHEN, CDR2 SYDVKM. The V gene lost 5 bases and the J gene lost 2 bases, with 9 bases spanning the gap. The DNA of the CDR3 is TGTGCCAGCAGTGGGTACCCGCAAGAGACCCAGTACTTC. It codes for CASSGYPQETQYF. The variable domain in full, with the rest retrieved from reference TRBV28 and TRBJ2-5, is DVKVTQSSRYLVKRTGEKVFLECVQDMDHENMFWYRQDPGLGLRLIYFSYDVKMKEKGDIPEGYSVSREKKERFSLILESASTNQTSMYLCASSGYPQETQYFGPGTRLLVL.

This clonotype appeared many times. V is TRBV2 and J is TRBJ2-1; unclear D gene. V lost 8 bases and J lost 10, with 15 bases in between. The CDR3 is made up of 12 amino acids. Germline assignment: CDR1 SNHLY and CDR2 FYNNEI. The CDR3 protein is CASVADNVEQFF. The CDR3 nucleotides read TGTGCCAGCGTCGCCGATAACGTAGAGCAGTTCTTC.

This clonotype was seen a handful of times. J is TRBJ2-7 and V is TRBV6-6; D uncertain. CDR3 length equals 13 residues. CDR1 and CDR2 (germline): MNHNY, SVGAGI (reference sequence). With 5 bases removed from V and 3 bases from J, the gap between germline ends came to 11 bases. The CDR3 reads CASSAKAHYEQYV. CDR3 sequence (DNA): TGTGCCAGCAGTGCGAAGGCACACTACGAGCAGTACGTC.